This T cell receptor (beta chain) emerged from a study of shared clonotypes between healthy human individuals. Turning to the study itself: CD4 naive cells filled three plates per donor, CD4 memory three, CD8 naive two and CD8 memory one. Findings and caveats of the study: Four donors held about 5% of naive CD4 clonotypes in common.

Germline assignment: CDR1 ENHRY and CDR2 SYGVKD. The CDR3 is made up of 14 amino acids. Losses at the gene ends were 4 bases for V and 4 bases for J; bases not matched to a gene: 4. Genomic DNA from each subset was divided evenly over several immunoSEQ plates. Repertoires were generated with immunoSEQ multiplex PCR, while TCRdb's copy carries only in-frame clones and drops some. The sample contains over 850,000 clones, around 78% of which appear only once. In the case of this clone: What it binds is not known.

Input material: memory CD4+ T cells from PBMCs. The subset is: CD45RA-negative fraction. The chain links TRBV10-3 to TRBJ1-1; 9 positions agree with TRBD1. This TCR derives from a man between 18 and 29 years old in good health. Some clones in this sample may be carry-over from other donors' samples. This chain's CDR3 is CAISADRGSTEAFF. The CDR3 region has the DNA TGTGCCATCAGTGCCGACAGGGGGTCCACTGAAGCTTTCTTT.